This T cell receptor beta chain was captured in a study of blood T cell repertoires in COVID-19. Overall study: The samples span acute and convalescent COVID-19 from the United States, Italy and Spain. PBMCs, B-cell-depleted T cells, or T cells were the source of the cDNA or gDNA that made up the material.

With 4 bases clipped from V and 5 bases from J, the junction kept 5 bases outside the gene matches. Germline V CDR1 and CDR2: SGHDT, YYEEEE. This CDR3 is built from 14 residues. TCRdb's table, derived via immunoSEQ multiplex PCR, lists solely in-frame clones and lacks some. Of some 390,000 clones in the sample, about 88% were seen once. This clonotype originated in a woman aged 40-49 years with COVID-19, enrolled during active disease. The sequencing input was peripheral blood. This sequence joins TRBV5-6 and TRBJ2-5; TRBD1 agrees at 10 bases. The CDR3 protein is CASSRDRGSETQYF. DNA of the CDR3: TGTGCCAGCAGCCGGGACAGGGGTTCTGAGACCCAGTACTTC. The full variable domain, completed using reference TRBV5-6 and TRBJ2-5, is DAGVTQSPTHLIKTRGQQVTLRCSPKSGHDTVSWYQQALGQGPQFIFQYYEEEERQRGNFPDRFSGHQFPNYSSELNVNALLLGDSALYLCASSRDRGSETQYFGPGTRLLVL.